This T cell receptor beta chain is from a study of blood T cell repertoires in COVID-19 (TCRdb year 2020). Notes on the research overall: Samples covering the acute and convalescent phases of COVID-19 were provided by collaborators in the United States, Italy and Spain. The material from the prospective study consisted of cDNA or gDNA derived from T cells, B-cell-depleted T cells, or PBMCs. Deeply sampled blood TCRbeta repertoires from subjects exposed to, actively infected with, or recovered from COVID-19 were included in the dataset. The repertoires were released in a freely available public database intended as a resource for research on the immune response to SARS-CoV-2. Samples were obtained from the ongoing ImmuneRACE study (first 160 participants) and from about 1,300 subjects provided by 6 global collaborators. The sample metadata nearly always contained a de-identified subject ID, COVID-19 status, age in years and sex. HLA class I and class II types, where available, came from metadata supplied by the sample provider rather than from assay-based typing. Study-wide conclusions, independent of this receptor: The quantity of clinical and demographic metadata differed by source and by participant and was supplied without curation.

The CDR3 goes from the cysteine to the phenylalanine over 13 residues. Solely the CDR3 DNA is kept, with 39 bases framed from the first base. Trimming removed 4 bases from V and 5 bases from J, leaving 11 bases between the germline ends. Reading the germline V gene gives CDR1 MGHRA and CDR2 YSYEKL. A second Seattle source provided samples from volunteer blood donors who had recovered from COVID-19. Each collaborating institution followed its own protocols to collect whole blood in K2EDTA tubes. Collaborator samples were shipped for TCRbeta analysis as frozen whole blood, isolated PBMCs, or DNA extracted from either sample type. TCRbeta CDR3 regions were amplified from genomic DNA by means of the immunoSEQ Assay, a bias-controlled multiplex PCR. The original methods were these. The number of nucleated cells in each sample was estimated from the amplification of reference gene primers within the assay. To quantify the absolute abundance of each unique TCRbeta CDR3 rearrangement, sequence reads were collapsed and filtered. For each sample, productive Simpson clonality was calculated as the square root of Simpson's diversity index over productive rearrangements. TCRdb limited this immuneACCESS table to in-frame rearrangements with V and J called. A share of clones is missing; checked studies link under half to unresolved V genes, and the rest is unexplained. Clonal size and the V and J genes are those of that table, whereas D and trimming came from the DNA. The sample table records about 140,000 clones; around 87% of these occur just once. The ten largest clones capture approximately 40% of the sample.

On this clone itself: Its antigen remains unidentified. The record has no base qualities; no much larger clone is one base away.

Recombination joined TRBV4-1 with TRBJ1-1; TRBD1 could be the D gene, as 5 bases match. Specimen: peripheral blood. The TCR originated in a man in his fifties or sixties who had recovered from COVID-19. The DNA is as follows: TGCGCCAGCAGCCTGCAACAGGAGACTGAAGCTTTCTTT. It codes for CASSLQQETEAFF.